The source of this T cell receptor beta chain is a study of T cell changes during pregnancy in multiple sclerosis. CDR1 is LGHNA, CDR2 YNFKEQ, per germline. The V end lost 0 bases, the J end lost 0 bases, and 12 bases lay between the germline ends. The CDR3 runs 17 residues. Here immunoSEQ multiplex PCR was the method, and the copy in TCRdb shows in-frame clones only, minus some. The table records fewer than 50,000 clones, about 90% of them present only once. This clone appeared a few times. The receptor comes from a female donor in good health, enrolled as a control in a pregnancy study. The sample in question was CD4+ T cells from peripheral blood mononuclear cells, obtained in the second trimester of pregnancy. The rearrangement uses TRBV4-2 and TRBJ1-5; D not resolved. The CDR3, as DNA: TGTGCCAGCAGCCAAGATTCGGCGGAGTCTAGCAATCAGCCCCAGCATTTT. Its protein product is CASSQDSAESSNQPQHF.